This T cell receptor beta chain was observed in a study of cytomegalovirus exposure and HLA in healthy donors. Findings of the study overall: Using a false discovery rate of 0.05, a later analysis showed that 16,951 TCR beta sequences were associated with HLA alleles. A prior analysis recorded that most TCR beta V segments were productive about 87% or about 30% of the time. The classifier, whose performance was assessed in both the original and validation cohorts, reportedly diagnosed cytomegalovirus status with high specificity and sensitivity.

As concerns this clone: Its specificity is not known.

PCR used 60 Vbeta primers and 13 Jbeta primers. Measured with immunoSEQ multiplex PCR; TCRdb has only the in-frame clones, and not every one. There are roughly 73,000 clones in the sample; about 81% occur only once, and 2.4% lies in the top ten. Per germline, CDR1 LNHNV and CDR2 YYDKDF (reference sequence). V was cut by 1 base and J by 4 bases, with 11 bases left in between. CDR3 size: 15 residues. Sequenced input: PBMCs. J is TRBJ2-1 and V is TRBV15; D possibly corresponds to TRBD1 (6 bases). The sequence was obtained from a woman aged 45-60 years in good health and CMV-seronegative. CDR3 loop: CATSRVGASYNEQFF. The DNA for the CDR3 is TGTGCCACCAGCAGAGTGGGGGCTTCATACAATGAGCAGTTCTTC. Full variable domain (outside the CDR3, taken from reference TRBV15 and TRBJ2-1): DAMVIQNPRYQVTQFGKPVTLSCSQTLNHNVMYWYQQKSSQAPKLLFHYYDKDFNNEADTPDNFQSRRPNTSFCFLDIRSPGLGDTAMYLCATSRVGASYNEQFFGPGTRLTVL.